The 4 T cell receptor beta chains below all came from one sample that was sequenced in a study of T cell responses to AZD1222 COVID-19 vaccine. The table came from immunoSEQ multiplex PCR; TCRdb's copy has only in-frame clones and leaves some out. The data contain around 140,000 clones, 85% to 95% of them seen just once; the ten biggest clones take up more than 0.85%. The sequencing used peripheral blood, collected on day 0 of MenACWY control vaccination. These receptors originate from an adult in good health.

This chain joins TRBV7-6 and TRBJ1-5; 9 bases map to TRBD1. The V segment lost 5 bases and the J segment 7 bases; nucleotides outside the gene matches: 9. Germline CDR1 reads SGHVS; CDR2 reads FNYEAQ. The CDR3 extends over 15 amino acids. The CDR3 DNA reads as TGTGCCAGCAGCGCCGGACAGGGGTTTTTCCAGCCCCAGCATTTT. Its translation is CASSAGQGFFQPQHF.

The chain links TRBV20-1 to TRBJ2-3; D is perhaps TRBD1 (5 bases). In germline, CDR1 is DFQATT, CDR2 SNEGSKA (reference sequence). Between the trimmed V and J ends, which lost 3 bases and 4 bases, there was a span of 11 bases. This CDR3 has 13 amino acids. In nucleotides, the CDR3 is TGCAGTGCTAGTGGGCAGGGTTCAGATACGCAGTATTTT. Translation: CSASGQGSDTQYF.

This clone was seen a single time. The genes are TRBV11-3 and TRBJ1-5; weak D call: TRBD1 (6 bases). The CDR3 loop spans 14 amino acids. The ends were cut back, 6 bases at V and 4 bases at J, with 13 bases in the middle. Germline V gene lookup returns CDR1 SGHNT and CDR2 YENEEA. This CDR3 is CASSYRAGNQPQHF. The CDR3 coding sequence is TGTGCCAGCAGTTACAGGGCAGGTAATCAGCCCCAGCATTTT. Variable domain in full (rest from reference TRBV11-3 and TRBJ1-5): EAGVVQSPRYKIIEKKQPVAFWCNPISGHNTLYWYLQNLGQGPELLIRYENEEAVDDSQLPKDRFSAERLKGVDSTLKIQPAELGDSAVYLCASSYRAGNQPQHFGDGTRLSIL.

This chain connects TRBV7-2 to TRBJ1-2, with a weak D call TRBD1 (5 bases). The CDR3 covers 12 residues. CDR1 and CDR2 (germline): SGHTA, FQGNSA. The ends were cut back, 3 bases at V and 5 bases at J, with 7 bases in the middle. As DNA, the CDR3 is TGTGCCAGCAGCTTTCAGGGATATGGCTACACCTTC. Encoded protein: CASSFQGYGYTF.